By proportion, the clone carrying this T cell receptor (beta chain) is medium-sized. No antigen is known for it. The data are from a study of sequential checkpoint blockade in melanoma. Broader study findings: Rising tumor T-cell fraction and clonality meant about 30 times likelier benefit.

Stated treatment: randomized to nivolumab then ipilimumab (arm A) or the reverse (arm B). The assay was immunoSEQ multiplex PCR, and TCRdb's table has in-frame clones only and misses some. The data show 1,400 to 1,500 clones, with 20% to 25% seen just once and roughly 17% held by the top ten. The CDR3 is made up of 13 amino acids. The germline V gene encodes CDR1 SGHVT and CDR2 SQSDAQ. Losses at the gene ends were 6 bases for V and 5 bases for J; bases not matched to a gene: 0. The TCR comes from a human donor with melanoma. The rearrangement links TRBV7-4 to TRBJ2-3; 12 nucleotides agree with TRBD2. The material was tumor tissue (inferred from file names), obtained from a patient given nivolumab and ipilimumab in sequence. The CDR3 bases are TGTGCCAGCAGGACTAGCGGGAGAGATACGCAGTATTTT. Its protein is CASRTSGRDTQYF.